Sequencing of this TCR beta chain was carried out in a study of shared clonotypes between healthy human individuals (dated by TCRdb to between 2020 and 2021). As for the study more broadly: A few men and two women, aged 18 to 49 years, made up the cohort. Blood TCR repertoires of 5 or 6 healthy adults were deeply sequenced to estimate repertoire size and the extent of clonotype sharing between individuals. To increase sequencing depth and limit assay-specific biases, TCR repertoire library preparation and sequencing were carried out by different laboratories using diverse techniques. Each donor's leukapheresis produced roughly between roughly 0.85 and 10 billion PBMCs.

CDR1 SNHLY and CDR2 FYNNEI are derived from the germline V gene. Its CDR3 holds 15 amino acids, cysteine through phenylalanine. The DNA shown is the 45-base CDR3, in frame from base 1. Germline trimming amounts to 3 bases on V and 8 bases on J, with 10 as the count of junction bases outside the gene matches. Broader findings and caveats from the paper: Based on pairwise subsampling, the degree of clonotype sharing among donors was expected to be affected by sequencing depth. Sampling was restricted to blood, and TCR repertoires in tissues likely differ from the TCR repertoires found in blood. Because the study included a small number of donors, the genetic and exposure-history diversity represented was limited.

Using the deep immunoSEQ assay, multiplex PCR amplified TCR CDR3 regions from genomic DNA. Extracted genomic DNA from each cell subset was distributed evenly across all wells of several immunoSEQ 96-well plates, and each plate was treated as a replicate. Each replicate PCR for unsorted PBMC received about 300 ng genomic DNA, equal to about 30,000 T cell genomes. Ten immunoSEQ deep assay plates were used to sequence unsorted PBMC genomic DNA. Purified libraries were quantified with a Qubit 3.0 fluorometer, sized on a Bioanalyzer 2100, and re-quantified with the KAPA Library Quantification kit. A separate single-read 150-cycle Illumina NextSeq 550 flow cell was used to sequence each immunoSEQ 96-well plate. Per the original workflow: Because only junctional sequences without quality scores were contained in the immunoSEQ output, filtering matching that applied to full-length reads could not be performed. To assign V/J genes and CDR3, sequences were annotated against IMGT germline references using PyIR, a Python wrapper for IgBLAST v1.9. Reads with weak V/J assignments (E-value above 1e-6), missing CDR3, stop codons, out-of-frame junctions, or ambiguous translated residues were removed. V3J clonotypes were defined as sequences sharing an identical inferred V gene, J gene, and CDR3 amino acid sequence. Percentage overlap between repertoires was calculated by dividing the number of shared unique clonotypes by the size of the smaller repertoire. Richness of each repertoire was evaluated using RTK rarefaction, the Chao1 estimator, and Recon v2.1 estimates of unobserved clonotypes. TCRdb carries this immuneACCESS record with in-frame sequences only. Its versions omit some clonotypes, under half of them owing to an unresolved V gene in the studies checked, with the rest unexplained. The DNA was the basis for D and trimming; V, J and clone size are from that table. The sample includes hundreds of thousands of clones, with roughly three quarters observed a single time. The ten largest clones capture over 10% of the sample.

As regards this clone: Its antigen target is currently unknown. Base qualities are not provided; no much larger clone lies one nucleotide away.

The donors were healthy, HIV-negative adults who had no recently reported acute infections or vaccinations. Every donor was a Caucasian adult living in Nashville, Tennessee, USA. For unsorted samples, 75 million to 90 million PBMCs were counted and genomic DNA was extracted with the QIAamp DNA Blood Mini kit. Blood was obtained by leukapheresis, after which PBMCs were separated by Ficoll-Histopaque density gradient centrifugation and cryopreserved in liquid nitrogen vapor phase. Sequencing was done on a sample of PBMCs. This receptor chain uses TRBV2 and TRBJ2-1, with 7 middle bases fitting TRBD2. This TCR was sampled from a woman between 40 and 50 years old in good health. Some clones in this sample may be carry-over from other donors' samples. The nucleotide sequence is TGTGCCAGCAGTGACCTCGGGTTAGCGGGTCATGAGCAGTTCTTC. Translated, this gives CASSDLGLAGHEQFF.